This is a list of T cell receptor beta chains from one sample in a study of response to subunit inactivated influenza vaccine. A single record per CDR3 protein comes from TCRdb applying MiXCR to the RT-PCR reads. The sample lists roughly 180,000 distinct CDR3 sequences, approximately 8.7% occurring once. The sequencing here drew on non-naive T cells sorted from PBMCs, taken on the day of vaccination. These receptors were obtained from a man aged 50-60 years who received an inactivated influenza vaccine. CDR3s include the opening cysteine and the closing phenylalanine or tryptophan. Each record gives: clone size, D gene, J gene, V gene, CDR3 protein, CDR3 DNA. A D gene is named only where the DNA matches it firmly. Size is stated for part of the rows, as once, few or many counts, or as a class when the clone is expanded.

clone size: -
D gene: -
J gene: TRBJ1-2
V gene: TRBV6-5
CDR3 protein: CASSYSKTLSYGYTF
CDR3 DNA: TGTGCCAGCAGTTACTCGAAGACACTTAGCTATGGCTACACCTTC

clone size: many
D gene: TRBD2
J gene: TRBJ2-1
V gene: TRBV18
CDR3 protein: CASSHGLAGRDEQFF
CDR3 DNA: TGTGCCAGCTCACATGGTCTAGCGGGACGGGATGAGCAGTTCTTC

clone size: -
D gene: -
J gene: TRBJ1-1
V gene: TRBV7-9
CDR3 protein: CASSNWQGNTEAFF
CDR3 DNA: TGTGCCAGCAGCAACTGGCAAGGGAACACTGAAGCTTTCTTT

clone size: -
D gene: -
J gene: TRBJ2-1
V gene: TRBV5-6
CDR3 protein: CASSSILQGEGEQFF
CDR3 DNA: TGTGCCAGCAGCTCAATACTGCAGGGTGAGGGGGAGCAGTTCTTC

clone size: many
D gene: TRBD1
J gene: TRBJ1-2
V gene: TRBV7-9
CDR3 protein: CASSLGQFYGYTF
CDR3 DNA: TGTGCCAGCAGCTTGGGACAGTTCTATGGCTACACCTTC

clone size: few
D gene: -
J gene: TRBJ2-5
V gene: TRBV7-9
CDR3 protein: CASSFYKAGETQYF
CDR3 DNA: TGTGCCAGCAGCTTTTATAAAGCAGGGGAGACCCAGTACTTC

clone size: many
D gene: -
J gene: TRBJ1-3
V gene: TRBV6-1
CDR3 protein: CASSGRTVPPGNTIYF
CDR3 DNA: TGTGCCAGCAGTGGACGGACGGTCCCCCCTGGAAACACCATATATTTT

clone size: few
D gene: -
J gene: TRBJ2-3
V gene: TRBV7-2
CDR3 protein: CASSLALSSTDTQYF
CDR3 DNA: TGTGCCAGCAGCTTAGCGCTTTCTAGCACAGATACGCAGTATTTT

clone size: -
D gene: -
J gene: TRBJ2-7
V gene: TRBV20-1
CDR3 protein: CSASQAYEQYF
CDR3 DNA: TGCAGTGCTAGTCAAGCATACGAGCAGTACTTC

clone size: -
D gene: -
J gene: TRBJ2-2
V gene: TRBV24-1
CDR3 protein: CATSELDGRAGELFF
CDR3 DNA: TGTGCCACCAGTGAGCTTGACGGGAGAGCCGGGGAGCTGTTTTTT

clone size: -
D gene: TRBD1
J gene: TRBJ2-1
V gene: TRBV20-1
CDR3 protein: CSARPGQGIGYNEQFF
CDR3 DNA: TGCAGTGCTAGACCGGGACAGGGGATCGGTTACAATGAGCAGTTCTTC

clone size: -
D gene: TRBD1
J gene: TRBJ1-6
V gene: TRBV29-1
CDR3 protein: CSVAEGQNNSPLHF
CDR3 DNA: TGCAGCGTTGCCGAGGGACAGAATAATTCACCCCTCCACTTT

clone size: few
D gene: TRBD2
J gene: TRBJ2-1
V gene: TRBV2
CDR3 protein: CAFSSGTSGRARSYNEQFF
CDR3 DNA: TGTGCCTTCAGTTCAGGGACTAGCGGGAGGGCCAGGTCCTACAATGAGCAGTTCTTC

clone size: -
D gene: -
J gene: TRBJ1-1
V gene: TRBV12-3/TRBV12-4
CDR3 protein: CASSHAIGNTEAFF
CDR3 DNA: TGTGCCAGCAGTCACGCAATAGGGAACACTGAAGCTTTCTTT

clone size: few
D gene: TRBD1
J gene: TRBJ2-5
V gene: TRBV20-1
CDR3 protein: CSARSDRKIQETQYF
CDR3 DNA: TGCAGTGCTAGATCGGACAGGAAAATCCAAGAGACCCAGTACTTC

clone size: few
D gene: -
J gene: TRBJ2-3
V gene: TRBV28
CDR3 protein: CASSLRASTQYF
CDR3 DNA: TGTGCCAGCAGTTTAAGGGCATCTACGCAGTATTTT

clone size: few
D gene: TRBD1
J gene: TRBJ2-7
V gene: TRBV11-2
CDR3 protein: CASSLTGGSDYEQYF
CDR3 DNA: TGTGCCAGCAGCTTAACAGGGGGCTCGGACTACGAGCAGTACTTC

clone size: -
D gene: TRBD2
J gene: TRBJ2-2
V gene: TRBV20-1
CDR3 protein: CSARPGLAGSGELFF
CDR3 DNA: TGCAGTGCTAGACCGGGACTAGCGGGGTCCGGGGAGCTGTTTTTT

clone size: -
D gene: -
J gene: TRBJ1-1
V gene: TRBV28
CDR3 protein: CASREAGYTEAFF
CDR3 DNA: TGTGCCAGCAGGGAAGCAGGGTACACTGAAGCTTTCTTT

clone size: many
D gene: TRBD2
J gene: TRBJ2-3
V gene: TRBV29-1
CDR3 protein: CSVEGLAGALGGDTQYF
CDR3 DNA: TGCAGCGTTGAAGGGCTAGCGGGAGCGCTAGGGGGAGATACGCAGTATTTT

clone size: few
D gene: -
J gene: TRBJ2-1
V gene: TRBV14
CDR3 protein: CASSETTYYSYNEQFF
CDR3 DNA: TGTGCCAGCAGCGAGACTACCTATTACTCTTACAATGAGCAGTTCTTC

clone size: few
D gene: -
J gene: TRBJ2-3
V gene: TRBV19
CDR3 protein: CASSSPGTRTDTQYF
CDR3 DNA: TGTGCCAGTAGTTCCCCCGGGACCCGGACAGATACGCAGTATTTT

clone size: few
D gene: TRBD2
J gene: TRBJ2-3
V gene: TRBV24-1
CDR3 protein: CATSSGSPDTQYF
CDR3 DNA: TGTGCCACCTCTAGCGGGAGTCCAGATACGCAGTATTTT

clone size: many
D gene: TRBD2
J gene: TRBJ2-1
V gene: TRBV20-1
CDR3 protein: CSARGLAGVSYNEQFF
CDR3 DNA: TGCAGTGCTAGAGGGCTAGCGGGAGTCTCCTACAATGAGCAGTTCTTC

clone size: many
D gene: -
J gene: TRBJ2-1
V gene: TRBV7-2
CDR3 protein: CASSLSAPAYNEQFF
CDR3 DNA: TGTGCCAGCAGCCTTAGCGCCCCTGCCTACAATGAGCAGTTCTTC

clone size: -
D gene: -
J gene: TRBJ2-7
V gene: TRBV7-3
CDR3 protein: CASSKGSPYEQYF
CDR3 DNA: TGTGCCAGCAGCAAAGGGAGCCCCTACGAGCAGTACTTC

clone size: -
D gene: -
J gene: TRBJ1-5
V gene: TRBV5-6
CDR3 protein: CASSGSGSLSNQPQHF
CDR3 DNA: TGTGCCAGCAGCGGGTCCGGGAGCTTAAGCAATCAGCCCCAGCATTTT

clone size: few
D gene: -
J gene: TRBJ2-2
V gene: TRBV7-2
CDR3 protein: CASSPRTNTGELFF
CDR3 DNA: TGTGCCAGCAGCCCCCGAACAAACACCGGGGAGCTGTTTTTT

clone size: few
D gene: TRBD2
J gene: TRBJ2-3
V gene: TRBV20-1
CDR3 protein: CSAVTSGGAGPTDTQYF
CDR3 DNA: TGCAGTGCCGTGACTAGCGGGGGGGCCGGGCCGACAGATACGCAGTATTTT

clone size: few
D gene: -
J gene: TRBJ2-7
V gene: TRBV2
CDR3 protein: CASLQDQDYEQYF
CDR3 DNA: TGTGCCAGCCTCCAGGACCAGGACTACGAGCAGTACTTC

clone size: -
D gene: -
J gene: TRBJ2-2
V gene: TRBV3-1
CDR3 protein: CSSSPGVVTGELFF
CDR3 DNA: TGTTCCAGCAGCCCAGGGGTTGTCACCGGGGAGCTGTTTTTT

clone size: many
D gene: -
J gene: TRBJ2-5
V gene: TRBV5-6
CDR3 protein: CASSLGPKIQETQYF
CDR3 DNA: TGTGCCAGCAGCTTGGGGCCTAAAATACAAGAGACCCAGTACTTC

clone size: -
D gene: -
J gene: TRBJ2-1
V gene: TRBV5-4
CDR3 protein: CASSLQGPYNEQFF
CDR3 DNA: TGTGCCAGCAGCTTACAGGGTCCCTACAATGAGCAGTTCTTC

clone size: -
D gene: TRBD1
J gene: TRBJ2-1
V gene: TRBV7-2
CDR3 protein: CASSLVQGAAYNEQFF
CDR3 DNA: TGTGCCAGCAGCTTAGTTCAGGGGGCGGCCTACAATGAGCAGTTCTTC

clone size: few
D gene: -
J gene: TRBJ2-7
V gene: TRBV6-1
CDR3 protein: CASRPPGATGYEQYF
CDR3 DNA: TGTGCCAGCAGGCCGCCGGGTGCCACTGGCTACGAGCAGTACTTC